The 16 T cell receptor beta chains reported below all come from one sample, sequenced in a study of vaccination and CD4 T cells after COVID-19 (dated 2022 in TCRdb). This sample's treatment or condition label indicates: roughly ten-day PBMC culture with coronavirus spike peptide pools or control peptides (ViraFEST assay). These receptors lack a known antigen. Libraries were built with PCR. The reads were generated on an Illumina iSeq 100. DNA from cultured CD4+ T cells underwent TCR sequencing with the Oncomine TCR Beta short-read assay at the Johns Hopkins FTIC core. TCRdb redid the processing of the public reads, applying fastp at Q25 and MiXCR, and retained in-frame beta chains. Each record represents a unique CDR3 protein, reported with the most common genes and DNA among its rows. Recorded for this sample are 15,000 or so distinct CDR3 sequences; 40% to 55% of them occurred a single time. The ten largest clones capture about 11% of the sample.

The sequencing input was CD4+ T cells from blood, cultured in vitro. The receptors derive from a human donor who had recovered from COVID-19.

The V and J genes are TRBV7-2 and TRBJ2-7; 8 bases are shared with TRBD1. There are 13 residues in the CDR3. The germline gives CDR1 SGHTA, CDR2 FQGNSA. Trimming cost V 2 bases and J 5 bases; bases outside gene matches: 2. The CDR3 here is CASSLTDRDEQYF. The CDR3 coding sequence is TGTGCCAGCAGCTTAACGGACAGGGACGAGCAGTACTTC.

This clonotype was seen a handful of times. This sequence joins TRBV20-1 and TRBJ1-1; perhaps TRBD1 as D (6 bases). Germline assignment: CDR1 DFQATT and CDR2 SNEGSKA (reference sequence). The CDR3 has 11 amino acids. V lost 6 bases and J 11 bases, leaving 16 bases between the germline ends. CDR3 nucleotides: TGCAGTGCCGCTGACAGGATGGGCGCTTTCTTT. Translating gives CSAADRMGAFF.

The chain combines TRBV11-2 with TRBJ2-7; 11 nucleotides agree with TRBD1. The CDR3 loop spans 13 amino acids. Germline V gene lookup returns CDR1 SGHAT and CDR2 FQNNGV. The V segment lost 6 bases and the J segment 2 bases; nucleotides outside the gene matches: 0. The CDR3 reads CASRGQGAYEQYF. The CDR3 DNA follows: TGTGCCAGCAGGGGACAGGGGGCCTACGAGCAGTACTTC.

CDR3 sequence: CSAPQVEGRGGYTF. The CDR3 DNA sequence: TGCAGTGCTCCCCAGGTGGAGGGGAGGGGTGGCTACACCTTC. J is TRBJ1-2 and V is TRBV20-1; the D gene is possibly TRBD1 (5 bases). The CDR3 consists of 14 residues. Trimming took off 5 bases at V and 7 bases at J, with 20 bases between the two ends. The germline V gene encodes CDR1 DFQATT and CDR2 SNEGSKA (reference sequence).

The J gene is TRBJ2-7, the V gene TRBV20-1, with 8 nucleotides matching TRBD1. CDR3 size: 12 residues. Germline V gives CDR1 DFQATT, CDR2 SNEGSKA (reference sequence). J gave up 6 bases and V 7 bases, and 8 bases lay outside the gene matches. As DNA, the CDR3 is TGCAGTGTCGCCAGGGGGCTCGGCGAGCAGTACTTC. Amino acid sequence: CSVARGLGEQYF.

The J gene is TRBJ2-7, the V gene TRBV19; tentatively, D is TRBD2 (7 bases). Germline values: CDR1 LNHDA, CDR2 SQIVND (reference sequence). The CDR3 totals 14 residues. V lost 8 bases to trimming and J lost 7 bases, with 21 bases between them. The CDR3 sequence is CASRPGGVLGEQYF. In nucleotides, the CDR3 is TGTGCCAGTCGACCGGGGGGCGTTCTGGGAGAGCAGTACTTC.

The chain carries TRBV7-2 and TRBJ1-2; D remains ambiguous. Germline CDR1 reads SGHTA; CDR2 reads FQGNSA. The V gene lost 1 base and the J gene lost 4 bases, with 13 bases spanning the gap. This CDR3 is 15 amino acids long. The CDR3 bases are TGTGCCAGCAGCTTAGACCTTGGGGATCGCTATGGCTACACCTTC. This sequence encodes CASSLDLGDRYGYTF.

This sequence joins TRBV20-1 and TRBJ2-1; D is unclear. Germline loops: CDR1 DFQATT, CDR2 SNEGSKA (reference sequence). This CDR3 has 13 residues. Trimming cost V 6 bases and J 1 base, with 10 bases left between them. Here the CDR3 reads CSAQGQSYNEQFF. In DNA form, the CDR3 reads TGCAGTGCCCAAGGCCAGTCCTACAATGAGCAGTTCTTC.

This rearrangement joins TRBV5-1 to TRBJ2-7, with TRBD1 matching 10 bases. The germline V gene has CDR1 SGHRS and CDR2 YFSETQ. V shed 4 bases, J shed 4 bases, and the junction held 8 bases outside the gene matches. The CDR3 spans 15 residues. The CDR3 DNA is TGCGCCAGCAGCCTCATAGGGACAGGGGTATACGAGCAGTACTTC. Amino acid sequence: CASSLIGTGVYEQYF.

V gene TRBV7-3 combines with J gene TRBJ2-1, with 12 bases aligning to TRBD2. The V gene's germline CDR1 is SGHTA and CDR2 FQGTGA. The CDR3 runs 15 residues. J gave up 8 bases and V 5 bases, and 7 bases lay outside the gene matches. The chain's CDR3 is CASSASGRALDEQFF. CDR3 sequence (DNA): TGTGCCAGCAGCGCTAGCGGGAGGGCCCTGGATGAGCAGTTCTTC.

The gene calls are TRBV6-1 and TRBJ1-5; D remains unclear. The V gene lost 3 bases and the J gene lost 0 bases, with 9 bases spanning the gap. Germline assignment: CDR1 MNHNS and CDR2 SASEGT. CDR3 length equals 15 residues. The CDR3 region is CASSERGYSNQPQHF. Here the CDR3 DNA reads TGTGCCAGCAGTGAGCGGGGATATAGCAATCAGCCCCAGCATTTT.

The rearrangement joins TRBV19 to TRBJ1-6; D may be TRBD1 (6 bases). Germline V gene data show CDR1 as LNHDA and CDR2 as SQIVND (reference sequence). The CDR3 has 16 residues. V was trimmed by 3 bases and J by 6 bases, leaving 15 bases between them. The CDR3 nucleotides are TGTGCCAGTAGTATCCGGTGGACAGCGATTAATTCACCCCTCCACTTT. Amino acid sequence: CASSIRWTAINSPLHF. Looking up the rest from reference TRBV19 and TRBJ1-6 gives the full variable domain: DGGITQSPKYLFRKEGQNVTLSCEQNLNHDAMYWYRQDPGQGLRLIYYSQIVNDFQKGDIAEGYSVSREKKESFPLTVTSAQKNPTAFYLCASSIRWTAINSPLHFGNGTRLTVT.

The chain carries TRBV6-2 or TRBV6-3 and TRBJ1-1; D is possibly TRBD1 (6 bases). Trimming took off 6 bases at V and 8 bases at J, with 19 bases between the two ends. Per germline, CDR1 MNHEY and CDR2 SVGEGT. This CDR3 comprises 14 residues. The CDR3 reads CASRPGTWSQEAFF. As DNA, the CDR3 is TGTGCCAGCAGACCCGGGACATGGTCCCAAGAAGCTTTCTTT.

The CDR3 sequence is CSVELLGIGGYTF. Here the CDR3 DNA reads TGCAGCGTTGAGCTTTTGGGAATCGGTGGCTACACCTTC. The chain carries TRBV29-1 and TRBJ1-2; D uncertain. The CDR3 is made up of 13 amino acids. Germline-derived CDR1 and CDR2 are SQVTM and ANQGSEA. Trimming pared 3 bases from V and 7 bases from J, leaving 15 bases between. Full variable domain (missing parts from reference TRBV29-1 and TRBJ1-2): SAVISQKPSRDICQRGTSLTIQCQVDSQVTMMFWYRQQPGQSLTLIATANQGSEATYESGFVIDKFPISRPNLTFSTLTVSNMSPEDSSIYLCSVELLGIGGYTFGSGTRLTVV.

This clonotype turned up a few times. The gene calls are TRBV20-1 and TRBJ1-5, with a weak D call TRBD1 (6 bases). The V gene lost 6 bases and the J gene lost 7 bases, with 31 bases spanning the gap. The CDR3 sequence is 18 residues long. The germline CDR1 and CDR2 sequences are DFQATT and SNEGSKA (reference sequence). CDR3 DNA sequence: TGCAGTGCCACGATGAACCGGACGGGACACTACCCAGAGCAGCCCCAGCATTTT. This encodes CSATMNRTGHYPEQPQHF.

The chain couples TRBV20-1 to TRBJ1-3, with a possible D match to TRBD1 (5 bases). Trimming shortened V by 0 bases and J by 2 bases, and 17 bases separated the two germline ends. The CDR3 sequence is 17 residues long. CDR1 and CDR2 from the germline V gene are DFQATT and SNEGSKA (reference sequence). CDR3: CSARDRSGGSAGNTIYF. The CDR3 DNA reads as TGCAGTGCTAGAGATAGGTCGGGGGGTTCGGCTGGAAACACCATATATTTT.